This is a list of T cell receptor beta chains from one sample in a study of shared clonotypes between healthy human individuals. Clones were read by immunoSEQ multiplex PCR, and TCRdb kept only the in-frame ones, dropping some. The sample holds approximately 2,200,000 clones, about 92% seen once. The sequencing sample was made of naive CD8+ T cells from PBMCs. The receptors shown here come from a man between 18 and 35 years old in good health. Some clones in this sample may be carry-over from other donors' samples. Both conserved end residues are part of each CDR3. D genes are given only for firm matches. Size tells how often a clone was seen (once, few, many) or the class of an expanded clone, and some rows leave it out.

j_call d_call clone_size v_call cdr3_aa cdr3_nt
TRBJ2-7 - - TRBV6-5 CASSYLGQPYEQYF TGTGCCAGCAGTTATCTTGGACAGCCCTACGAGCAGTACTTC
TRBJ2-1 - - TRBV6-6 CATAGRGIVNEQFF TGTGCCACCGCCGGCAGGGGTATTGTCAATGAGCAGTTCTTC
TRBJ2-7 - - TRBV27 CASSPRKASYEQYF TGTGCCAGCAGTCCCCGCAAGGCCTCCTACGAGCAGTACTTC
TRBJ1-2 TRBD1 once TRBV7-6 CASSLDGQALNYGYTF TGTGCCAGCAGCTTAGACGGACAGGCCCTTAACTATGGCTACACCTTC
TRBJ2-2 - - TRBV7-3 CASSLTGGNTGELFF TGTGCCAGCAGCTTAACTGGGGGAAACACCGGGGAGCTGTTTTTT
TRBJ2-7 - - TRBV2 CASSEAPHRAGGYEQYF TGTGCCAGCAGTGAGGCCCCCCACAGGGCTGGGGGTTACGAGCAGTACTTC
TRBJ1-5 - - TRBV15 CATSGQDNSNQPQHF TGTGCCACCTCCGGGCAGGACAATAGCAATCAGCCCCAGCATTTT
TRBJ2-7 - - TRBV29-1 CSVFRSGSPYEQYF TGCAGCGTTTTTCGTTCGGGTTCCCCCTACGAGCAGTACTTC
TRBJ2-7 - - TRBV14 CASSQDSDWASYEQYF TGTGCCAGCAGCCAAGATAGTGACTGGGCCTCCTACGAGCAGTACTTC
TRBJ2-3 TRBD2 - TRBV7-9 CASSYSGNVRGLFTDTQYF TGTGCCAGCAGCTATAGCGGGAACGTTCGGGGATTATTCACAGATACGCAGTATTTT
TRBJ1-5 TRBD1 - TRBV19 CASSTMDRSNQPQHF TGTGCCAGTAGCACGATGGACAGGAGCAATCAGCCCCAGCATTTT
TRBJ1-1 - few TRBV18 CASSEGNTEAFF TGTGCCAGCTCGGAAGGGAACACTGAAGCTTTCTTT
TRBJ2-2 TRBD1 - TRBV5-6 CASSYRTGWSAGELFF TGTGCCAGCAGCTATCGGACAGGGTGGAGCGCCGGGGAGCTGTTTTTT
TRBJ2-5 TRBD1 once TRBV19 CASSSRDRRQETQYF TGTGCCAGTAGCTCCCGGGACAGGCGTCAAGAGACCCAGTACTTC
TRBJ1-4 TRBD1 - TRBV7-9 CASSLVDRAEKLFF TGTGCCAGCAGCTTAGTGGACAGGGCTGAAAAACTGTTTTTT
TRBJ2-1 - - TRBV18 CASSPLFSGYNEQFF TGTGCCAGCTCACCCCTTTTCTCGGGGTACAATGAGCAGTTCTTC
TRBJ2-1 - - TRBV13 CASSTRDMVLNEQFF TGTGCCAGCAGCACCCGGGACATGGTGCTCAATGAGCAGTTCTTC
TRBJ1-1 TRBD1 few TRBV27 CASRSIDRDVPREAFF TGTGCCAGCAGGTCTATCGACAGGGATGTCCCACGCGAAGCTTTCTTT
TRBJ1-5 - - TRBV27 CASSLLQNSNQPQHF TGTGCCAGCAGTTTATTACAGAATAGCAATCAGCCCCAGCATTTT
TRBJ2-1 TRBD2 - TRBV9 CASSTPGTSAEGYNEQFF TGTGCCAGCAGCACCCCCGGGACTAGCGCTGAGGGGTACAATGAGCAGTTCTTC
TRBJ1-1 - - TRBV5-1 CASSAVWDGNTEAFF TGCGCCAGCAGCGCGGTCTGGGATGGGAACACTGAAGCTTTCTTT
TRBJ2-1 - once TRBV28 CASSLSVGDEQFF TGTGCCAGCAGTTTAAGTGTAGGGGATGAGCAGTTCTTC
TRBJ2-6 - - TRBV5-1 CASSLGYSGANVLTF TGTGCCAGCAGCTTGGGGTACTCTGGGGCCAACGTCCTGACTTTC
TRBJ2-7 - - TRBV29-1 CSVEGLYEQYF TGCAGCGTTGAAGGACTCTACGAGCAGTACTTC